One sample yielded the 15 T cell receptor beta chains listed below, sequenced in a study of blood T cell repertoires in COVID-19. Some clones are missing from TCRdb's copy, which holds only in-frame ones; the method was immunoSEQ multiplex PCR. The sample has 100,000 to 130,000 clones, around 64% seen once. The sequencing sample was made of peripheral blood. These TCRs come from a woman aged 40 to 50 with acute or convalescent COVID-19.

The chain has TRBV12-3 or TRBV12-4 and TRBJ1-1; 7 bases agree with TRBD1. This CDR3 contains 13 residues. V was clipped by 3 bases and J by 7 bases; unmatched bases: 5. The CDR3 nucleotides read TGTGCCAGCAGTTTGGGACGACAGGGTGAAGCTTTCTTT. It encodes CASSLGRQGEAFF.

This clone was seen a handful of times. The J gene is TRBJ2-1, the V gene TRBV28, with TRBD2 matching 12 bases. The germline V gene has CDR1 MDHEN and CDR2 SYDVKM. V lost 4 bases to trimming and J lost 2 bases; unmatched junction nucleotides: 6. The CDR3 is 17 residues long. CDR3 amino acids: CASSSLAGGPAYNEQFF. The DNA of the CDR3 is TGTGCCAGCAGTTCCCTAGCGGGGGGGCCGGCCTACAATGAGCAGTTCTTC.

This rearrangement joins TRBV6-5 to TRBJ2-1, with D hard to call. Germline CDR1 is MNHEY and CDR2 is SVGAGI. The CDR3 is 16 residues long. Trimming removed 2 bases at V and 5 bases at J, with 16 bases between. The CDR3 reads CASSYAVGLKHNEQFF. For the CDR3, the DNA is TGTGCCAGCAGTTACGCGGTGGGTCTCAAACACAATGAGCAGTTCTTC.

The chain couples TRBV3-1 (or the pseudogene TRBV3-2) to TRBJ1-4; the D gene is possibly TRBD1 (6 bases). Trimming stripped 1 base from V and 9 bases from J, with 12 bases between. The CDR3 runs 14 residues. CDR1 is LGHDT and CDR2 is YNNKEL in the germline V gene (reference sequence). The CDR3 bases are TGTGCCAGCAGCCAAGTCCGGACAGACCAAAAACTGTTTTTT. Translated: CASSQVRTDQKLFF.

This clone has just one count. The chain recombines TRBV4-2 with TRBJ2-5; TRBD2 aligns across 9 bases. Trimming at V came to 1 base and at J to 1 base, leaving 7 bases not matched to a gene. The CDR3 covers 17 residues. Looked up from germline, CDR1 is LGHNA and CDR2 is YNFKEQ. The CDR3 DNA sequence: TGTGCCAGCAGCCAAGCTCCGGGACTAGCCTTCCAAGAGACCCAGTACTTC. Translating it yields CASSQAPGLAFQETQYF.

This clone showed up just a few times. This chain links TRBV21-1 with TRBJ1-2; TRBD1, the table's D call, was not compared with the DNA. TRBV21-1 is shown as a pseudogene. This CDR3 is built from 17 residues. The CDR3 here is CASPKREGALANYGYTF. The CDR3 DNA sequence: TGTGCCAGCCCTAAGAGAGAGGGGGCTTTAGCTAACTATGGCTACACCTTC.

The chain joins TRBV10-3 to TRBJ2-1; perhaps TRBD1 as D (6 bases). Trimming took off 5 bases at V and 5 bases at J, with 16 bases between the two ends. This CDR3 has 15 residues. Germline V CDR1 and CDR2: ENHRY, SYGVKD. In DNA form, the CDR3 reads TGTGCCATCAGTTTAGACAGGCTGCTGGACAATGAGCAGTTCTTC. Its protein product is CAISLDRLLDNEQFF.

This rearrangement joins TRBV11-2 to TRBJ2-2, with 8 bases aligning to TRBD1. The CDR3 totals 15 residues. Trimming removed 5 bases from V and 3 bases from J; junction bases left unmatched: 5. The V gene's germline CDR1 is SGHAT and CDR2 FQNNGV. The DNA of the CDR3 is TGTGCCAGCAGCCCGACAGGGGTGGACACCGGGGAGCTGTTTTTT. Protein sequence: CASSPTGVDTGELFF.

V is TRBV7-6 and J is TRBJ2-7, with TRBD2 identical over 7 bases. The V gene's germline CDR1 is SGHVS and CDR2 FNYEAQ. CDR3 length equals 15 residues. Trimming cost V 1 base and J 4 bases; bases outside gene matches: 7. CDR3 region: CASSLEAGRGYEQYF. CDR3 bases: TGTGCCAGCAGCTTAGAAGCGGGGAGAGGATACGAGCAGTACTTC. Together with reference TRBV7-6 and TRBJ2-7, the CDR3 gives the full variable domain: GAGVSQSPRYKVTKRGQDVALRCDPISGHVSLYWYRQALGQGPEFLTYFNYEAQQDKSGLPNDRFSAERPEGSISTLTIQRTEQRDSAMYRCASSLEAGRGYEQYFGPGTRLTVT.

This clone was detected only once. The chain recombines TRBV24-1 with TRBJ1-4; 10 bases match TRBD1. After removal of 0 bases from V and 0 bases from J, the junction contained 6 bases not matched to a gene. The length of the CDR3 is 19 residues. Germline values: CDR1 KGHDR, CDR2 SFDVKD. In DNA, the CDR3 is TGTGCCACCAGTGATTTGCCCGGGACAGGGGCAGCAACTAATGAAAAACTGTTTTTT. Amino acids: CATSDLPGTGAATNEKLFF.

With regard to this clone: The identical CDR3 is also encoded by other nucleotide sequences in the sample. The gene calls are TRBV18 and TRBJ2-2; D is undetermined. Germline CDR1 reads KGHSH; CDR2 reads LQKENI. The CDR3 covers 13 residues. V dropped 5 bases and J dropped 1 base, with 5 bases sitting between them. DNA of the CDR3: TGTGCCAGCTCAAGACAGAACACCGGGGAGCTGTTTTTT. Translation: CASSRQNTGELFF.

The chain joins TRBV27 to TRBJ1-2; D call uncertain. The CDR3 is made up of 15 amino acids. Trimming removed 5 bases at V and 8 bases at J, with 21 bases between. Looked up from germline, CDR1 is MNHEY and CDR2 is SMNVEV (reference sequence). The CDR3 nucleotides read TGTGCCAGCAGTGAATTGACCGCCGGGAGCGGGGGCTACACCTTC. Amino acids: CASSELTAGSGGYTF.

The rearrangement joins TRBV7-6 to TRBJ2-5; D might be TRBD2 (6 bases). Trimming left V 1 base short and J 3 bases short, with 9 bases between. Looked up from germline, CDR1 is SGHVS and CDR2 is FNYEAQ. The CDR3 is 14 amino acids. CDR3 sequence: CASSLVWREETQYF. The DNA for the CDR3 is TGTGCCAGCAGCTTAGTTTGGAGGGAAGAGACCCAGTACTTC. Looking up the rest from reference TRBV7-6 and TRBJ2-5 gives the full variable domain: GAGVSQSPRYKVTKRGQDVALRCDPISGHVSLYWYRQALGQGPEFLTYFNYEAQQDKSGLPNDRFSAERPEGSISTLTIQRTEQRDSAMYRCASSLVWREETQYFGPGTRLLVL.

The CDR3 coding sequence is TGTGCCAGCAGTTTAGGCCGGGGAAACACCATATATTTT. Translation: CASSLGRGNTIYF. The chain carries TRBV12-3 or TRBV12-4 and TRBJ1-3; D gene unclear. The CDR3 contains 13 residues. The V end was cut by 1 base, the J end by 4 bases, with 5 bases between.

This clone was counted only a few times. The chain links TRBV7-2 to TRBJ2-3; TRBD2 is a possible D gene (6 bases). Germline V lookup: CDR1 SGHTA, CDR2 FQGNSA. V lost 5 bases to trimming and J lost 1 base, with 10 bases between them. CDR3 length: 14 amino acids. The CDR3 bases are TGTGCCAGCAGCCCTGGGACTGGCACAGATACGCAGTATTTT. Amino acids: CASSPGTGTDTQYF.